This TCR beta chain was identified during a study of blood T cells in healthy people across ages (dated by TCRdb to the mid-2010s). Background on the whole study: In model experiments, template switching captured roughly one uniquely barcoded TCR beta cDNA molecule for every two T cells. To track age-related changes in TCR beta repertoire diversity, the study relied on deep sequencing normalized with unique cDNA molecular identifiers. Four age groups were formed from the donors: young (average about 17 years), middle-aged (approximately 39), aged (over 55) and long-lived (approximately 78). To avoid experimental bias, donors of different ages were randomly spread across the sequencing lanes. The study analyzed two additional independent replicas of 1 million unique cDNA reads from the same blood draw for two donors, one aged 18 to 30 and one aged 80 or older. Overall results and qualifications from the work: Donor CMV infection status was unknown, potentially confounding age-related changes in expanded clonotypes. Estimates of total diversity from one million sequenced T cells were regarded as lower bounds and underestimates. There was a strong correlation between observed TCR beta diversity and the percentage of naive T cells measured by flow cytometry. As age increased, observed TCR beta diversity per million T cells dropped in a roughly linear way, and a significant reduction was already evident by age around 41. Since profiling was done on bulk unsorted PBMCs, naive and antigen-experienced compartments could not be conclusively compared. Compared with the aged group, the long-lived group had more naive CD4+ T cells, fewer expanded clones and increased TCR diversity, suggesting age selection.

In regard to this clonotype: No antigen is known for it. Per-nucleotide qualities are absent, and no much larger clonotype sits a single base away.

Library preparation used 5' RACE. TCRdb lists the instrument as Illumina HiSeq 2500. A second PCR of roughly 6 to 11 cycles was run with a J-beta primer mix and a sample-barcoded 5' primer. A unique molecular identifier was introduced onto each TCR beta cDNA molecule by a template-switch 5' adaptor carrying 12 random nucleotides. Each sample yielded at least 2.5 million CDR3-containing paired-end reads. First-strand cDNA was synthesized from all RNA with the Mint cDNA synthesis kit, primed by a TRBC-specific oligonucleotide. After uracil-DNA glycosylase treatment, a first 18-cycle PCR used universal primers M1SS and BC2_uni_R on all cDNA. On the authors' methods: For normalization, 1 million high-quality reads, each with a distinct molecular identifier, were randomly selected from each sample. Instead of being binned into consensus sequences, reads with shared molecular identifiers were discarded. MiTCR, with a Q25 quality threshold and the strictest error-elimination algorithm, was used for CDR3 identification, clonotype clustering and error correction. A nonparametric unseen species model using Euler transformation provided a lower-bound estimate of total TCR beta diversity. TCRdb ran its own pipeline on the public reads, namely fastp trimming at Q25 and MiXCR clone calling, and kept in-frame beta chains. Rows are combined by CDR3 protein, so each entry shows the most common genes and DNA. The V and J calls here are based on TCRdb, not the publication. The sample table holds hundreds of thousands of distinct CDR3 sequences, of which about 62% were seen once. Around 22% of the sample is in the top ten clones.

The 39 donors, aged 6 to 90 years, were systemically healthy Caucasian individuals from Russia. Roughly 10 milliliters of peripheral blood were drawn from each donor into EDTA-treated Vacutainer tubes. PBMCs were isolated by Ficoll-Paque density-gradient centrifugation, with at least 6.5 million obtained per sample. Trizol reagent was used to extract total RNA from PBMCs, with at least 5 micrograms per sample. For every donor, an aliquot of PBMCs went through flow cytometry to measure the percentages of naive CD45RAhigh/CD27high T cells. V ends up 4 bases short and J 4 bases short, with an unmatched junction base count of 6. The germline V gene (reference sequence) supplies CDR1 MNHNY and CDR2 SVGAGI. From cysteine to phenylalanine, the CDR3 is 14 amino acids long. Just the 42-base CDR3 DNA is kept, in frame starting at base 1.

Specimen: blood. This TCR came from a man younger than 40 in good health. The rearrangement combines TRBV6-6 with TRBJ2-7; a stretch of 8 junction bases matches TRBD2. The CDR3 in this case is CASSSGLGEYEQYF. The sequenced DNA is TGTGCCAGCAGTTCGGGACTAGGGGAATACGAGCAGTACTTC.